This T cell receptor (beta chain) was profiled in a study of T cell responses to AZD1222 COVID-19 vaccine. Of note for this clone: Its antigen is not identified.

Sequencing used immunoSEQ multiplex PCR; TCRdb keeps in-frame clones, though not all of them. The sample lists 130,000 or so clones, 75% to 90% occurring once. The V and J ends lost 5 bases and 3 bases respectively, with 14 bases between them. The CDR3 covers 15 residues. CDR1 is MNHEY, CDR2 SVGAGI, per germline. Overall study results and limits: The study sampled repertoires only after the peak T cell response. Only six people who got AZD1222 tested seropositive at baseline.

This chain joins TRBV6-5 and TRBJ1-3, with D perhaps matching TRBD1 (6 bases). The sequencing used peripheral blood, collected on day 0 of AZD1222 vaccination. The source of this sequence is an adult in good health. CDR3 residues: CASSSSTGFGNTIYF. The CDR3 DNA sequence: TGTGCCAGCAGTAGCTCAACAGGGTTTGGAAACACCATATATTTT.